A single T cell receptor beta chain is shown here with its context. Its antigen remains unknown. The data were obtained in a study of Ad26.COV2.S vaccination and SARS-CoV-2 variants. Whole-study findings and limits: Among vaccine recipients, spike-specific TCR breadth exceeded that of placebo recipients.

Assay used: immunoSEQ multiplex PCR; TCRdb lists only in-frame clones, some missing. Of some 460,000 clones in the sample, approximately 90% were seen once. Treatment: some 20 received Ad26.COV2.S at low or high dose, single or two shots; several received placebo; per-sample allocation not given. Day 63 after the first vaccine or placebo injection was the time point for sampling. Donation was by an adult aged 18-55 years who was in Boston. As its vector, the vaccine had Ad26, which expressed Wuhan-strain SARS-CoV-2 spike. This receptor was identified in a person aged 18 to 59 who received the Ad26.COV2.S COVID-19 vaccine or a placebo. Sample: peripheral blood, taken in a trial of Ad26.COV2.S vaccine versus placebo.

CDR3 nucleotide sequence: TGTGCCAGCAGCTCGACAGGGAACAATCAGCCCCAGCATTTT. This translates into CASSSTGNNQPQHF. The chain joins TRBV6-2 or TRBV6-3 to TRBJ1-5, with 7 bases lining up with TRBD1. The J segment lost 3 bases and the V segment lost 6 bases, leaving 5 bases of the junction unmatched. From germline, CDR1 is MNHEY and CDR2 SVGEGT. The CDR3 has 14 amino acids.